A single sample is the source of the 27 T cell receptor beta chains below, sequenced in a study of blood T cell repertoires in COVID-19. Sequencing was performed with immunoSEQ multiplex PCR; in TCRdb, only in-frame clones are kept and a portion is missing. This sample yields just over 300,000 clones, of which 89% are seen a single time; approximately 1.8% belongs to the top ten. Sequenced input: peripheral blood. All receptors derive from a woman aged 25 to 39 with COVID-19, enrolled during active disease.

There are a few counts of this clone. V usage is TRBV7-9 and J usage is TRBJ1-1; 8 bases align to TRBD1. From germline, CDR1 is SEHNR and CDR2 FQNEAQ (reference sequence). The CDR3 contains 16 residues. With 1 base clipped from V and 4 bases from J, the junction kept 8 bases outside the gene matches. The CDR3 sequence is CASSLVDRASGTEAFF. As DNA, the CDR3 is TGTGCCAGCAGCTTAGTGGACAGGGCGTCCGGCACTGAAGCTTTCTTT.

V is TRBV5-1 and J is TRBJ1-6; D not certain. Germline V lookup: CDR1 SGHRS, CDR2 YFSETQ. The CDR3 length is 16 residues. Trimming took off 0 bases at V and 4 bases at J, with 11 bases between the two ends. CDR3 protein: CASSLDSGFYNSPLHF. The CDR3 bases are TGCGCCAGCAGCTTGGACAGCGGTTTTTATAATTCACCCCTCCACTTT.

The J gene is TRBJ2-1, the V gene TRBV7-2, with TRBD2 matching 12 bases. CDR1 is SGHTA and CDR2 is FQGNSA in the germline V gene. CDR3 length: 18 residues. The J segment lost 2 bases and the V segment lost 1 base, leaving 6 bases of the junction unmatched. The CDR3 here is CASSLERPSGGAYNEQFF. CDR3 sequence (DNA): TGTGCCAGCAGCTTAGAACGCCCTAGCGGGGGGGCCTACAATGAGCAGTTCTTC.

The rearrangement uses TRBV6-5 and TRBJ2-7; 9 positions match TRBD1. J gave up 2 bases and V 5 bases, and 7 bases lay outside the gene matches. Germline loops: CDR1 MNHEY, CDR2 SVGAGI. The CDR3 length is 15 residues. As DNA, the CDR3 is TGTGCCAGCAGTACCCGGGACAGGGCTACCTACGAGCAGTACGTC. Amino acid sequence: CASSTRDRATYEQYV.

The chain couples TRBV30 to TRBJ1-6, with 10 bases fitting TRBD1. From germline, CDR1 is GTSNPN and CDR2 SVGIG (reference sequence). There are 16 residues in the CDR3. V was clipped by 3 bases and J by 3 bases; unmatched bases: 5. CDR3 sequence: CAWRDRGDFYNSPLHF. CDR3 nucleotide sequence: TGTGCCTGGAGGGACAGGGGGGACTTCTATAATTCACCCCTCCACTTT. Complete variable domain (other parts from reference TRBV30 and TRBJ1-6): SQTIHQWPATLVQPVGSPLSLECTVEGTSNPNLYWYRQAAGRGLQLLFYSVGIGQISSEVPQNLSASRPQDRQFILSSKKLLLSDSGFYLCAWRDRGDFYNSPLHFGNGTRLTVT.

The rearrangement joins TRBV6-2 or TRBV6-3 to TRBJ2-4; TRBD1 might be the D (6 bases). The V gene lost 4 bases and the J gene lost 0 bases, with 25 bases spanning the gap. From germline, CDR1 is MNHEY and CDR2 SVGEGT. The length of the CDR3 is 20 residues. The CDR3 is CASSSSLDRPLPIAKNIQYF. The DNA of the CDR3 is TGTGCCAGCAGTTCCTCGTTAGACAGGCCCCTGCCGATAGCCAAAAACATTCAGTACTTC.

The chain employs TRBV2 and TRBJ1-4; TRBD1 matches 7 bases. Germline CDR1 reads SNHLY; CDR2 reads FYNNEI. The CDR3 loop spans 15 amino acids. V lost 5 bases and J lost 6; bases outside the gene matches: 9. The CDR3 loop is CASSPETGWDEKLFF. The CDR3 DNA sequence: TGTGCCAGCAGTCCAGAGACAGGGTGGGATGAAAAACTGTTTTTT.

The rearrangement uses TRBV15 and TRBJ2-3, with D perhaps matching TRBD1 (6 bases). Germline CDR1 LNHNV, CDR2 YYDKDF (reference sequence). V was trimmed by 5 bases and J by 2 bases, leaving 11 bases between them. The CDR3 is 14 amino acids. CDR3 coding DNA: TGTGCCACCAGCGCTTGGGGGCCCACAGATACGCAGTATTTT. Its protein is CATSAWGPTDTQYF.

J is TRBJ2-1 and V is TRBV11-2; 9 bases map to TRBD2. V trimming: 5 bases; J trimming: 8 bases; junction bases outside the gene matches: 19. Germline V gives CDR1 SGHAT, CDR2 FQNNGV. The CDR3 contains 18 residues. CDR3 nucleotides: TGTGCCAGCAGCCCCCCCGTTGGGGCGGGGGGGAGTGGCGATGAGCAGTTCTTC. Translation: CASSPPVGAGGSGDEQFF.

This clone was observed once. The chain joins TRBV27 to TRBJ2-1, with 11 bases aligning to TRBD2. This CDR3 has 19 amino acids. Germline trimming cut 0 bases from V and 4 bases from J; bases unmatched to any gene: 11. The germline V gene has CDR1 MNHEY and CDR2 SMNVEV (reference sequence). The CDR3, as DNA: TGTGCCAGCAGTTTATCGGGACTAGCGGCAGCCCCCCCGTACAATGAGCAGTTCTTC. As protein: CASSLSGLAAAPPYNEQFF.

The chain combines TRBV30 with TRBJ1-6; TRBD1 matches 8 bases. This CDR3 spans 16 amino acids. With V trimmed by 4 bases and J by 10 bases, 15 bases remained unmatched. Germline lookup yields CDR1 GTSNPN and CDR2 SVGIG (reference sequence). The CDR3 coding sequence is TGTGCCTGGACTGCCACGATCGGACAGGGTCGGTCACCCCTCCACTTT. The encoded protein is CAWTATIGQGRSPLHF.

V usage is TRBV21-1 and J usage is TRBJ1-4; the table's D call of TRBD1 was not tested on the DNA. TRBV21-1 is classified as a pseudogene. The CDR3 runs to 17 residues. The CDR3 DNA sequence: TGTGCCAGCAGCAATGATTGGGCCCGAGCAACTAATGAAAAACTGTTTTTT. Its protein is CASSNDWARATNEKLFF.

The rearrangement uses TRBV5-1 and TRBJ1-1; D is ambiguous. V gave up 4 bases and J gave up 0 bases, with 10 bases separating them. This CDR3 has 14 amino acids. Germline V CDR1 and CDR2: SGHRS, YFSETQ. The CDR3 sequence: CASSGGGLNTEAFF. The CDR3 DNA sequence: TGCGCCAGCAGCGGAGGAGGGCTGAACACTGAAGCTTTCTTT.

This clone came up once. V gene TRBV9 combines with J gene TRBJ1-1, with TRBD1 identical over 10 bases. This CDR3 is 15 amino acids long. V shed 4 bases, J shed 0 bases, and the junction held 3 bases outside the gene matches. Germline CDR1 is SGDLS and CDR2 is YYNGEE. In DNA, the CDR3 is TGTGCCAGCAGCCAAGGACAGGGGGTGAACACTGAAGCTTTCTTT. Its translation is CASSQGQGVNTEAFF.

The count of this clone is one. This chain links TRBV28 with TRBJ1-6; 8 bases match TRBD1. The V and J ends lost 9 bases and 6 bases, in that order; junction bases with no gene match: 7. Germline assignment: CDR1 MDHEN and CDR2 SYDVKM. The CDR3 consists of 14 residues. In nucleotides, the CDR3 is TGTGCCAGTTTCCCGGGACAGGTTAATTCACCCCTCCACTTT. Encoded protein: CASFPGQVNSPLHF.

This clone was detected a few times. The rearrangement joins TRBV3-1 (or the pseudogene TRBV3-2) to TRBJ2-7, with 9 bases identical to TRBD1. The CDR3 runs to 15 residues. Per the germline V gene, CDR1 is LGHDT and CDR2 is YNNKEL (reference sequence). Germline trimming cut 4 bases from V and 7 bases from J; bases unmatched to any gene: 11. In DNA form, the CDR3 reads TGTGCCAGCAGCCTACCCGGGACAGGGTTGCGGGAGCAGTACTTC. It encodes CASSLPGTGLREQYF.

Here the CDR3 reads CASSLWQANTEAFF. CDR3 bases: TGTGCCAGCAGCTTGTGGCAGGCGAACACTGAAGCTTTCTTT. The chain combines TRBV11-2 with TRBJ1-1; D is ambiguous. With 3 bases removed from V and 1 base from J, the gap between germline ends came to 9 bases. The CDR3 is 14 residues long. Germline V gene sequence: CDR1 SGHAT, CDR2 FQNNGV.

V is TRBV6-5 and J is TRBJ1-5; D may be TRBD1 (6 bases). The germline CDR1 and CDR2 sequences are MNHEY and SVGAGI. The CDR3 sequence is 15 residues long. The germline V and J ends were trimmed by 6 bases and 0 bases, with 12 bases remaining between them. The CDR3 DNA reads as TGTGCCAGCAGACAGGTGGGGGCTAGCAATCAGCCCCAGCATTTT. It is translated as CASRQVGASNQPQHF.

The chain recombines TRBV6-2 or TRBV6-3 with TRBJ1-6; the D gene is possibly TRBD1 (6 bases). CDR3 size: 14 residues. Germline values: CDR1 MNHEY, CDR2 SVGEGT. Trimming cost V 3 bases and J 5 bases, with 8 bases left between them. CDR3 in amino acids: CASSYGGDNSPLHF. The CDR3 DNA reads TGTGCCAGCAGTTATGGGGGCGATAATTCACCCCTCCACTTT.

V usage is TRBV29-1 and J usage is TRBJ2-1; the D gene is possibly TRBD2 (7 bases). V dropped 4 bases and J dropped 7 bases, with 17 bases sitting between them. The CDR3 consists of 14 residues. Germline V gene data show CDR1 as SQVTM and CDR2 as ANQGSEA. Here the CDR3 reads CSVVGGGLLNEQFF. For the CDR3, the DNA is TGCAGCGTTGTAGGGGGGGGCCTTTTGAATGAGCAGTTCTTC.

V gene TRBV24-1 combines with J gene TRBJ2-3, with D possibly TRBD1 on 8 matching bases. With 3 bases removed from V and 2 bases from J, the gap between germline ends came to 20 bases. Germline-derived CDR1 and CDR2 are KGHDR and SFDVKD. The CDR3 has 18 amino acids. CDR3 sequence: CATSDTSTGEGYTDTQYF. CDR3 in DNA: TGTGCCACCAGTGATACCTCGACAGGGGAGGGGTACACAGATACGCAGTATTTT.

This clone showed up just a few times. The V call is TRBV6-5, the J call TRBJ1-1, with TRBD1 as a possible D gene (6 bases). The CDR3 spans 14 residues. Deletions cut 5 bases from V and 1 base from J, with 11 bases between. CDR1 is MNHEY and CDR2 is SVGAGI in the germline V gene. The CDR3 DNA reads TGTGCCAGCAGTCACGACAGGACGAACACTGAAGCTTTCTTT. It codes for CASSHDRTNTEAFF.

The chain is built from TRBV4-1 and TRBJ1-1, with D possibly TRBD1 on 5 matching bases. Germline CDR1 and CDR2: MGHRA and YSYEKL. The CDR3 runs to 15 residues. V lost 0 bases and J 5 bases, leaving 13 bases between the germline ends. The CDR3 region is CASSQEWYGGTEAFF. DNA of the CDR3: TGCGCCAGCAGCCAAGAATGGTATGGGGGGACTGAAGCTTTCTTT.

This chain connects TRBV24-1 to TRBJ1-2; D gene ambiguous. The CDR3 has 13 amino acids. Trimming cost V 2 bases and J 6 bases, with 9 bases left between them. Germline V CDR1 and CDR2: KGHDR, SFDVKD. The CDR3 sequence: CATSDWTEDGYTF. The CDR3 DNA sequence: TGTGCCACCAGTGATTGGACGGAGGATGGCTACACCTTC.

On this clone: The same CDR3 is also encoded by other DNA sequences in this sample. The gene calls are TRBV5-1 and TRBJ1-2; a weak D match, TRBD1 (5 bases). CDR1 and CDR2 from the germline V gene are SGHRS and YFSETQ. Trimming cost V 0 bases and J 0 bases, with 9 bases left between them. The CDR3 has 15 amino acids. This chain's CDR3 is CASSLGQGPNYGYTF. CDR3 DNA: TGCGCCAGCAGCTTGGGGCAGGGTCCTAACTATGGCTACACCTTC.

This chain joins TRBV2 and TRBJ1-2; maybe TRBD1 (5 bases). V was trimmed by 11 bases and J by 4 bases, leaving 14 bases between them. CDR1 and CDR2 from the germline V gene are SNHLY and FYNNEI. The CDR3 runs to 12 residues. The CDR3 sequence is CACRGDLYGYTF. CDR3 bases: TGTGCCTGTCGGGGGGATCTCTATGGCTACACCTTC.

With regard to this clone: Other DNA sequences in the sample encode the same CDR3. The chain is built from TRBV5-6 and TRBJ2-1; TRBD2 is a possible D gene (6 bases). CDR3 length equals 14 residues. With 0 bases removed from V and 4 bases from J, the gap between germline ends came to 8 bases. CDR1 is SGHDT, CDR2 YYEEEE, per germline. CDR3 residues: CASSLVGGYNEQFF. The CDR3 nucleotides read TGTGCCAGCAGCTTGGTGGGGGGTTACAATGAGCAGTTCTTC.